The 14 T cell receptor beta chains below were found in one sample sequenced in a study of blood T cell repertoires in COVID-19. Measured with immunoSEQ multiplex PCR; TCRdb has only the in-frame clones, and not every one. The sample consists of approximately 150,000 clones, 84% of them appearing once. Material: peripheral blood. These receptors originate from a woman of 80 years or more with COVID-19, enrolled during active disease.

This chain links TRBV30 with TRBJ2-5, with D perhaps matching TRBD1 (5 bases). Germline CDR1 is GTSNPN and CDR2 is SVGIG (reference sequence). The CDR3 is 12 amino acids. Trimming left V 0 bases short and J 5 bases short, with 7 bases between. The CDR3 region has the DNA TGTGCCTGGAGTGTATCAGGGGAGACCCAGTACTTC. Translating it yields CAWSVSGETQYF.

The rearrangement uses TRBV5-1 and TRBJ1-1; 7 bases align to TRBD1. Looked up from germline, CDR1 is SGHRS and CDR2 is YFSETQ. The CDR3 contains 15 residues. With V trimmed by 1 base and J by 5 bases, 8 bases remained unmatched. The DNA of the CDR3 is TGCGCCAGCAGCTTGATTCTTACAGGGGATACTGAAGCTTTCTTT. It encodes CASSLILTGDTEAFF.

This chain links TRBV3-1 (or the pseudogene TRBV3-2) with TRBJ2-7; TRBD2 aligns across 10 bases. Germline lookup yields CDR1 LGHDT and CDR2 YNNKEL (reference sequence). The CDR3 is 17 amino acids. J lost 7 bases, V lost 4 bases, and 16 bases had no gene match. The CDR3 DNA sequence: TGTGCCAGCAGCCTATTTTCTAGCGGGAGCAAAAAACAAGAGCAGTACTTC. This gives the protein CASSLFSSGSKKQEQYF.

This clone was recorded a few times. V is TRBV4-1 and J is TRBJ2-2; TRBD2 agrees at 12 bases. The germline CDR1 and CDR2 sequences are MGHRA and YSYEKL. The CDR3 runs 16 residues. Trimming took 6 bases from V and 1 from J; bases not matched to a gene: 3. This CDR3 is CASRVLAGGNTGELFF. In DNA form, the CDR3 reads TGCGCCAGCAGGGTACTAGCGGGGGGGAACACCGGGGAGCTGTTTTTT.

In its sample, this clone was seen a few times. This chain connects TRBV27 to TRBJ1-6; TRBD1 might be the D (6 bases). V gave up 6 bases and J gave up 4 bases, with 10 bases separating them. In germline, CDR1 is MNHEY, CDR2 SMNVEV (reference sequence). The CDR3 extends over 14 amino acids. CDR3 sequence (DNA): TGTGCCAGCAGGGACAGCCTTTATAATTCACCCCTCCACTTT. This gives the protein CASRDSLYNSPLHF.

J is TRBJ1-1 and V is TRBV2, with 7 bases lining up with TRBD1. V shed 6 bases and J 6 bases; nucleotides not matched to a gene: 10. This CDR3 is 14 amino acids long. Germline lookup yields CDR1 SNHLY and CDR2 FYNNEI. In DNA, the CDR3 is TGTGCCAGCAGCGATCCTGACAGGGCTTCTGAAGCTTTCTTT. Translation: CASSDPDRASEAFF.

The chain carries TRBV7-9 and TRBJ1-2; TRBD1 matches at 11 bases. Per the germline V gene, CDR1 is SEHNR and CDR2 is FQNEAQ (reference sequence). CDR3 length: 14 residues. The junction had 5 bases not matched to a gene; V was cut back by 5 bases and J by 6 bases. The CDR3 region is CASSARTGGHGYTF. The CDR3 bases are TGTGCCAGCAGCGCCCGGACAGGGGGCCATGGCTACACCTTC.

The rearrangement uses TRBV9 and TRBJ2-1, with 10 bases fitting TRBD2. The CDR3 is 20 amino acids. The V gene end was trimmed by 0 bases and the J gene end by 0 bases; junction bases not matched to a gene: 12. Germline V CDR1 and CDR2: SGDLS, YYNGEE. The CDR3 reads CASSVGLATSGASSYNEQFF. CDR3 nucleotides: TGTGCCAGCAGCGTAGGCCTGGCAACTAGCGGGGCTAGCTCCTACAATGAGCAGTTCTTC.

The chain carries TRBV7-3 and TRBJ2-5; the match to TRBD2 covers 10 bases. CDR3 length: 15 amino acids. The junction had 4 bases not matched to a gene; V was cut back by 5 bases and J by 1 base. Germline V gene data show CDR1 as SGHTA and CDR2 as FQGTGA. The CDR3 nucleotides are TGTGCCAGCAGCCGTATAGCGGGGGGCCAAGAGACCCAGTACTTC. Translation gives CASSRIAGGQETQYF.

The sample holds one count of this clone. The rearrangement links TRBV18 to TRBJ2-6; D unresolved. V was cut by 3 bases and J by 0 bases, with 9 bases left in between. The CDR3 is made up of 16 amino acids. The germline CDR1 and CDR2 sequences are KGHSH and LQKENI. CDR3 residues: CASSPLQASGANVLTF. In DNA form, the CDR3 reads TGTGCCAGCTCACCCCTCCAGGCCTCTGGGGCCAACGTCCTGACTTTC.

The chain recombines TRBV10-3 with TRBJ2-5; 10 positions match TRBD2. The V segment lost 4 bases and the J segment 2 bases; nucleotides outside the gene matches: 7. The CDR3 covers 16 residues. The germline gives CDR1 ENHRY, CDR2 SYGVKD. CDR3 coding DNA: TGTGCCATCAGTGGAGGGACTAGCGCGACTCAAGAGACCCAGTACTTC. Its translation is CAISGGTSATQETQYF.

V usage is TRBV7-8 and J usage is TRBJ2-1; TRBD1 aligns across 7 bases. The CDR3 sequence is 14 residues long. The germline CDR1 and CDR2 sequences are SGHVS and FQNEAQ. J gave up 2 bases and V 5 bases, and 3 bases lay outside the gene matches. The CDR3 here is CASSRDRAYNEQFF. In DNA, the CDR3 is TGTGCCAGCAGCCGGGACAGAGCCTACAATGAGCAGTTCTTC.

The rearrangement links TRBV7-2 to TRBJ2-1, with 7 bases fitting TRBD2. Per germline, CDR1 SGHTA and CDR2 FQGNSA. Trimming removed 4 bases from V and 4 bases from J; junction bases left unmatched: 4. The CDR3 contains 14 residues. CDR3 coding DNA: TGTGCCAGCAGCTGGGGAGGGCCGTACAATGAGCAGTTCTTC. Encoded protein: CASSWGGPYNEQFF.

This clone is a singleton in its sample. The chain links TRBV20-1 to TRBJ2-7; D is perhaps TRBD2 (5 bases). Germline V gives CDR1 DFQATT, CDR2 SNEGSKA (reference sequence). V gave up 8 bases and J gave up 7 bases, with 15 bases separating them. This CDR3 has 11 amino acids. CDR3 DNA: TGCAGTAGTCGCTTTCGGGATGAGCAGTACTTC. Residues: CSSRFRDEQYF.